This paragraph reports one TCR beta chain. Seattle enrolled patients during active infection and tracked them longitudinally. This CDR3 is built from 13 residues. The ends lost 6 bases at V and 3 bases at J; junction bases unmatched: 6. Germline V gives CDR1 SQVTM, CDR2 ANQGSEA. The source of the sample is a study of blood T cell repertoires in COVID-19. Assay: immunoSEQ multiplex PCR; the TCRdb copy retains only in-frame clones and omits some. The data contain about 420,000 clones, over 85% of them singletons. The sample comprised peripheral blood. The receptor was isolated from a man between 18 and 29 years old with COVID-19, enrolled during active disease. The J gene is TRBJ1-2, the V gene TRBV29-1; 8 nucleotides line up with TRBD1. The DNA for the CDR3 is TGCAGCGTCCCCTCGGACAGGGACTATGGCTACACCTTC. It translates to CSVPSDRDYGYTF.